The rows below give T cell receptor beta chains drawn from one sample of a study of blood T cells in healthy people across ages. TCRdb analysed the 5' RACE reads with MiXCR anew, one entry per CDR3 protein. The data contain about 680,000 distinct CDR3 sequences, about 52% of them singletons. Sequenced sample: blood. Every receptor here comes from a woman aged 55-70 years in good health. CDR3s include the opening cysteine and the closing phenylalanine or tryptophan. D genes are given only for firm matches. Only part of the rows carry a size: once, few, many, or a class if the clone is expanded.

TRBD2	-	TRBJ2-3	TRBV2	CASTKRLAGSTDTQYF	TGTGCCAGCACCAAACGACTAGCGGGTAGCACAGATACGCAGTATTTT
TRBD2	-	TRBJ2-7	TRBV29-1	CSANPGLPGYNEQYF	TGCAGCGCCAATCCGGGACTACCGGGTTACAATGAGCAGTACTTC
-	-	TRBJ1-2	TRBV7-2	CASSFRGLNYGYTF	TGTGCCAGCAGCTTTCGGGGACTTAACTATGGCTACACCTTC
-	few	TRBJ2-1	TRBV28	CASSATYNEQFF	TGTGCCAGCAGCGCAACTTACAATGAGCAGTTCTTC
TRBD1	-	TRBJ1-6	TRBV10-3	CAISDGTGDSPLHF	TGTGCCATCAGTGACGGGACAGGGGATTCACCCCTCCACTTT
TRBD2	-	TRBJ2-7	TRBV24-1	CATSDSTAGGAHEQYF	TGTGCCACCAGTGATTCCACAGCGGGAGGAGCCCACGAGCAGTACTTC
TRBD2	once	TRBJ2-3	TRBV20-1	CSALTGTSGVADTQYF	TGCAGTGCCCTCACCGGGACTAGCGGGGTGGCAGATACGCAGTATTTT
-	-	TRBJ1-2	TRBV7-2	CASSARDGGRGYTF	TGTGCCAGCAGCGCCCGGGACGGGGGACGGGGCTACACCTTC
-	few	TRBJ2-7	TRBV2	CASSERGQRLYEQYF	TGTGCCAGCAGTGAGCGAGGACAGAGACTGTACGAGCAGTACTTC
-	few	TRBJ2-1	TRBV4-2	CASSQDRLNEQFF	TGTGCCAGCAGCCAAGATAGATTGAATGAGCAGTTCTTC
-	few	TRBJ2-5	TRBV20-1	CSARGTRGQETQYF	TGCAGTGCTAGGGGGACCCGGGGCCAAGAGACCCAGTACTTC
-	-	TRBJ2-3	TRBV4-3	CASSQAYGNSRATDTQYF	TGCGCCAGCAGCCAAGCATACGGAAACAGCCGTGCCACAGATACGCAGTATTTT
TRBD1	-	TRBJ2-1	TRBV7-6	CASSLALPGQGRNEQFF	TGTGCCAGCAGCTTAGCTCTCCCAGGACAGGGAAGGAATGAGCAGTTCTTC
TRBD2	few	TRBJ2-1	TRBV27	CASSLGLAAPREQFF	TGTGCCAGCAGTTTAGGGCTAGCGGCCCCACGGGAGCAGTTCTTC
TRBD2	-	TRBJ2-1	TRBV29-1	CSADASGRAGDDEQFF	TGCAGCGCCGATGCGAGCGGGAGGGCCGGGGACGATGAGCAGTTCTTC
-	-	TRBJ1-2	TRBV10-3	CAISEGSGGYTF	TGTGCCATCAGCGAGGGTTCTGGTGGCTACACCTTC
-	-	TRBJ1-3	TRBV10-3	CAIGGAYGNTIYF	TGTGCCATCGGGGGGGCCTATGGAAACACCATATATTTT
TRBD2	-	TRBJ2-3	TRBV5-5	CACSFRETSGRAADTQYF	TGTGCCTGCAGCTTTCGGGAGACTAGCGGGAGGGCTGCAGATACGCAGTATTTT
-	few	TRBJ2-7	TRBV20-1	CSARETSRYEQYF	TGCAGTGCTAGGGAGACTAGTAGGTACGAGCAGTACTTC
TRBD1	-	TRBJ2-7	TRBV28	CASSSMTGGGYEQYF	TGTGCCAGCAGCTCCATGACAGGGGGGGGTTACGAGCAGTACTTC
-	-	TRBJ1-1	TRBV7-3	CASSLDLSGTEAFF	TGTGCCAGCAGCTTAGATTTATCAGGCACTGAAGCTTTCTTT
-	-	TRBJ2-1	TRBV30	CAWSTSGEQFF	TGTGCCTGGAGCACCTCCGGGGAGCAGTTCTTC
-	-	TRBJ1-1	TRBV10-3	CAISESTFEAFF	TGTGCCATCAGTGAGTCGACCTTTGAAGCTTTCTTT
-	once	TRBJ2-5	TRBV4-3	CASSQDPSETQYF	TGCGCCAGCAGCCAAGATCCGAGCGAGACCCAGTACTTC
-	-	TRBJ2-7	TRBV7-8	CASSSPVGGPGEQYF	TGTGCCAGCAGCTCCCCCGTGGGTGGACCGGGTGAGCAGTACTTC
TRBD2	-	TRBJ2-1	TRBV12-3/TRBV12-4	CASSFVTSGRYNEQFF	TGTGCCAGCAGTTTCGTGACTAGCGGGAGATACAATGAGCAGTTCTTC
-	-	TRBJ2-7	TRBV2	CASMLVSYEQYF	TGTGCCAGCATGCTAGTGTCCTACGAGCAGTACTTC
-	-	TRBJ2-7	TRBV6-5	CANGRSYEQYF	TGTGCCAACGGGCGCTCCTACGAGCAGTACTTC
TRBD1	-	TRBJ1-1	TRBV18	CASPRREQGHRGDTEAFF	TGTGCCAGCCCTCGCCGAGAACAGGGGCATCGGGGGGACACTGAAGCTTTCTTT
-	few	TRBJ1-4	TRBV7-2	CASSSQALVEKLFF	TGTGCCAGCAGCTCACAGGCCCTAGTTGAAAAACTGTTTTTT
-	-	TRBJ1-2	TRBV25-1	CAGSAANYGYTF	TGTGCCGGCAGTGCGGCTAACTATGGCTACACCTTC
-	few	TRBJ2-5	TRBV4-3	CASSQDHLGTQYF	TGCGCCAGCAGCCAAGATCATCTGGGGACCCAGTACTTC
TRBD2	-	TRBJ2-5	TRBV28	CASSFMGSGRGAPKTQYF	TGTGCCAGCAGCTTTATGGGTAGCGGGAGAGGGGCTCCAAAGACCCAGTACTTC
TRBD2	-	TRBJ2-7	TRBV11-2	CASSLRGLAGYNEQYF	TGTGCCAGCAGCTTAAGAGGACTAGCGGGTTACAATGAGCAGTACTTC
TRBD2	-	TRBJ2-7	TRBV20-1	CSARDRGTSGRNEQYF	TGCAGTGCTAGAGATCGGGGGACTAGCGGGAGGAACGAGCAGTACTTC
TRBD1	-	TRBJ2-3	TRBV7-3	CASSPHTGQGTDTQYF	TGTGCCAGCAGCCCTCACACCGGACAGGGTACAGATACGCAGTATTTT
TRBD1	many	TRBJ1-6	TRBV4-3	CASSYRGHGSPLHF	TGCGCCAGCAGCTACAGGGGGCATGGATCACCCCTCCACTTT
-	-	TRBJ2-1	TRBV20-1	CSSRPRENEQFF	TGCAGTTCCAGGCCGAGGGAGAATGAGCAGTTCTTC
-	-	TRBJ1-2	TRBV9	CASSGGLGGYGYTF	TGTGCCAGCAGCGGAGGGCTGGGAGGCTATGGCTACACCTTC
-	once	TRBJ2-7	TRBV11-3	CASSRPGTASSYEQYF	TGTGCCAGCAGCCGTCCAGGGACGGCTAGCTCCTACGAGCAGTACTTC
TRBD2	-	TRBJ2-1	TRBV11-3	CASSLGLAGELYNEQFF	TGTGCCAGCAGCTTAGGGCTAGCGGGAGAATTGTACAATGAGCAGTTCTTC
-	-	TRBJ2-5	TRBV27	CASSVAFKGETQYF	TGTGCCAGCAGTGTGGCGTTTAAGGGAGAGACCCAGTACTTC
-	-	TRBJ2-3	TRBV20-1	CSASFDTQYF	TGCAGTGCTAGCTTTGATACGCAGTATTTT
-	-	TRBJ1-6	TRBV20-1	CSARAFVEGDNSPLHF	TGCAGTGCTAGGGCCTTTGTTGAGGGAGATAATTCACCCCTCCACTTT
-	few	TRBJ1-2	TRBV6-6	CASSYPDWDYGYTF	TGTGCCAGCAGTTACCCAGACTGGGACTATGGCTACACCTTC
-	-	TRBJ2-7	TRBV6-6	CASSQYRVHGEQYF	TGTGCCAGCAGTCAGTACAGGGTTCACGGCGAGCAGTACTTC
-	few	TRBJ1-6	TRBV9	CASSFYGTPDNSPLHF	TGTGCCAGCAGCTTTTACGGGACGCCAGATAATTCACCCCTCCACTTT
-	few	TRBJ2-1	TRBV4-3	CASSQEVTSRQFF	TGCGCCAGCAGCCAAGAGGTTACCTCCCGGCAGTTCTTC
-	-	TRBJ2-7	TRBV3-1	CASSQVILTGRGEQYF	TGTGCCAGCAGCCAAGTTATCCTGACAGGGCGGGGCGAGCAGTACTTC
TRBD1	-	TRBJ2-7	TRBV27	CASSLIGGDRGGYEQYF	TGTGCCAGCAGTCTAATTGGGGGGGACAGGGGCGGATACGAGCAGTACTTC
-	-	TRBJ2-4	TRBV6-1	CASSDGKLVENIQYF	TGTGCCAGCAGTGATGGCAAGCTGGTGGAAAACATTCAGTACTTC
TRBD1	-	TRBJ2-1	TRBV5-1	CASSLIPRQGDEQFF	TGCGCCAGCAGCTTAATACCTCGACAGGGGGATGAGCAGTTCTTC
-	-	TRBJ2-6	TRBV5-1	CASRLVTGANVLTF	TGCGCCAGCAGACTGGTAACCGGGGCCAACGTCCTGACTTTC
TRBD1	-	TRBJ2-7	TRBV20-1	CSVRTGKYEQYF	TGCAGTGTCCGGACAGGGAAGTACGAGCAGTACTTC
TRBD2	-	TRBJ2-1	TRBV20-1	CSARGSSGPEYNEQFF	TGCAGTGCTAGAGGCTCTAGCGGGCCTGAGTACAATGAGCAGTTCTTC
-	few	TRBJ1-2	TRBV15	CATSRDTDIDYGYTF	TGTGCCACCAGCAGAGATACGGATATCGACTATGGCTACACCTTC
TRBD1	few	TRBJ2-7	TRBV7-7	CASSFGRGLYRSSYEQYF	TGTGCTAGCAGCTTTGGCAGGGGGCTATATCGGAGCTCCTACGAGCAGTACTTC
-	-	TRBJ1-1	TRBV21-1	CASSKKVNTEAFF	TGTGCCAGCAGCAAAAAAGTGAACACTGAAGCTTTCTTT
-	few	TRBJ2-7	TRBV3-1	CASSFGRDGGVQYF	TGTGCCAGCAGCTTCGGCAGGGATGGGGGCGTGCAGTACTTC